The present entry profiles one T cell receptor beta chain with its context. The sample belongs to a study of blood T cell repertoires in COVID-19. Study-level background: Some COVID-19 samples were acute and others convalescent; all came from the United States, Italy and Spain. T cells, B-cell-depleted T cells, or PBMCs supplied cDNA or gDNA.

The germline CDR1 and CDR2 sequences are SGHDN and FVKESK. The ends were cut back, 5 bases at V and 1 base at J, with 12 bases in the middle. There are 15 residues in the CDR3. Source study methods: Reference gene primer amplification yielded estimated nucleated cell counts. Sequencing used immunoSEQ multiplex PCR; TCRdb keeps in-frame clones, though not all of them. The V and J calls and clone size were taken over from that table, and D and trimming were inferred from the DNA. The repertoire holds more than 110,000 clones, around nine tenths seen once, with approximately 10% in the top ten. Sequencing was done on a sample of peripheral blood. The rearrangement uses TRBV14 and TRBJ1-3, with TRBD1 as a possible D gene (6 bases). The TCR sequence derives from a man aged 50-60 years with active or convalescent COVID-19. CDR3 in DNA: TGTGCCAGCAGCAAGCGGACAGTTTCTGGAAACACCATATATTTT. Residues: CASSKRTVSGNTIYF.